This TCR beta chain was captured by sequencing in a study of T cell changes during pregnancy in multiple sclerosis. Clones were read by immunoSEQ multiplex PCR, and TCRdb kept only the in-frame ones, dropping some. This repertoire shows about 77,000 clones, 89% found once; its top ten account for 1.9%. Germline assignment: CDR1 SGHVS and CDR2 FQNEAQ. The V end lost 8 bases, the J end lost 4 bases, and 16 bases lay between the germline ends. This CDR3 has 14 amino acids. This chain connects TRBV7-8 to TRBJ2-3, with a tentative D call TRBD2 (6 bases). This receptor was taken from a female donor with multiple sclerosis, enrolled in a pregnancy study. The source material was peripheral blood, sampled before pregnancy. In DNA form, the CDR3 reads TGTGCCAGCCTCCCCTCTAGCGCCGCAGATACGCAGTATTTT. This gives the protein CASLPSSAADTQYF.